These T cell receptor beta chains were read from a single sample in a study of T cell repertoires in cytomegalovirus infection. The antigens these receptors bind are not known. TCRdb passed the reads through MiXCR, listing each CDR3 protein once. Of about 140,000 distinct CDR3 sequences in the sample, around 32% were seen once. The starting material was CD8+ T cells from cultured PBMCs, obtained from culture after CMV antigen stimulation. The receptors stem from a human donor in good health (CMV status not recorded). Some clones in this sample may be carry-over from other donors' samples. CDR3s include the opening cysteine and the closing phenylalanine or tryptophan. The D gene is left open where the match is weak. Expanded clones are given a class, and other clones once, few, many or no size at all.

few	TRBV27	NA	CASRGGRNQPQHF
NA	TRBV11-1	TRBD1	CASSLAGTGIDNKNIQYF
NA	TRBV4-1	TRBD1	CASSQERQGNTEAFF
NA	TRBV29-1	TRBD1	CSGGTGLELFF
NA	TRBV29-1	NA	CSVEGAGEAFF
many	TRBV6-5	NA	CASSYGQIGDNSPLHF
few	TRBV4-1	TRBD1	CASSQTGGGPYEQYF
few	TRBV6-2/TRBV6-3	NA	CASSYGDAYNEQFF
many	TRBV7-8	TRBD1	CASSLSDREKNQPQHF
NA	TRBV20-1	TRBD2	CSAVGLAGDRSYNEQFF
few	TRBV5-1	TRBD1	CASSPYGQGLTDTQYF
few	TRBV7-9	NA	CASSLDGMNEQFF
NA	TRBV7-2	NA	CASSLYAGETQYF